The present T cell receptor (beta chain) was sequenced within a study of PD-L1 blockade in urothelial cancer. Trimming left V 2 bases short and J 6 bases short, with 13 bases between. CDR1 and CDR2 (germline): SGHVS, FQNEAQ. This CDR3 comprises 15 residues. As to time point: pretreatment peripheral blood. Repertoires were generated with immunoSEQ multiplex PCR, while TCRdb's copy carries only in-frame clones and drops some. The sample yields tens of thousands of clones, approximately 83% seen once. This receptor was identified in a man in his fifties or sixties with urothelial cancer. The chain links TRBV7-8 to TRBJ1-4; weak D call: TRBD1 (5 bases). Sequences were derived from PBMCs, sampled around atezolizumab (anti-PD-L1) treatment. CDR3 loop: CASSLRQPGDEKLFF. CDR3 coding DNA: TGTGCCAGCAGCTTACGACAGCCTGGGGATGAAAAACTGTTTTTT.